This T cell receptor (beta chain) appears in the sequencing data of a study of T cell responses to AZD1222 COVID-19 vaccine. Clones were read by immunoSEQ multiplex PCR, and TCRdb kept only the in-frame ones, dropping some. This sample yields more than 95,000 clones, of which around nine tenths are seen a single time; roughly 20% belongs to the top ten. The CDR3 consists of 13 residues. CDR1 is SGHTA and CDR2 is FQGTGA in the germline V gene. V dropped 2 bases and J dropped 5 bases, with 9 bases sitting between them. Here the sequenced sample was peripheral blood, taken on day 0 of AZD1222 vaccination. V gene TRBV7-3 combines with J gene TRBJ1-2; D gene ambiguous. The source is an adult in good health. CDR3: CASSLDGQYGYTF. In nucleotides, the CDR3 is TGTGCCAGCAGCTTAGACGGCCAGTATGGCTACACCTTC.